The entry below gives a single T cell receptor beta chain sequence along with its context. Some clones are missing from TCRdb's copy, which holds only in-frame ones; the method was immunoSEQ multiplex PCR. Of 95,000 to 110,000 clones in the sample, about four fifths were seen once. This entry belongs to a study of blood T cell repertoires in COVID-19. The source material was peripheral blood. The receptor was isolated from a human donor in a cohort sampled during active COVID-19.

In DNA form, the CDR3 reads TGTGCCAGTAGTATACAGGGAATGAACACTGAAGCTTTCTTT. The encoded protein is CASSIQGMNTEAFF. The chain couples TRBV19 to TRBJ1-1; weak D call: TRBD1 (5 bases). Trimming removed 2 bases at V and 0 bases at J, with 7 bases between. The CDR3 covers 14 residues. Germline V gives CDR1 LNHDA, CDR2 SQIVND (reference sequence).